These 32 T cell receptor beta chains were sequenced from one sample in a study of CD8 T cells in ankylosing spondylitis. Overall study findings and caveats: What appeared characteristic of ankylosing spondylitis blood was a TCR beta motif of eight highly homologous variants.

These receptors have no known antigen. TCRdb analysed the 5' RACE reads with MiXCR anew, one entry per CDR3 protein. The sample contains approximately 400,000 distinct CDR3 sequences, 15% to 20% of which appear only once. Sequencing used blood, either unsorted or a sorted T cell fraction (not recorded which). These receptors originate from a male donor with ankylosing spondylitis.

In this sample, this clonotype turned up a few times. This chain connects TRBV28 to TRBJ2-2, with a possible D match to TRBD2 (7 bases). V was trimmed by 8 bases and J by 3 bases, leaving 13 bases between them. CDR3 length equals 14 residues. The V gene's germline CDR1 is MDHEN and CDR2 SYDVKM. The CDR3 DNA reads as TGTGCCAGCGGGGGGGCAGGGTACACCGGGGAGCTGTTTTTT. The encoded protein is CASGGAGYTGELFF.

Only a few counts were recorded for this clonotype. This chain uses TRBV11-2 with TRBJ2-7; D might be TRBD2 (5 bases). The CDR3 spans 11 residues. Trimming took 7 bases from V and 6 from J, leaving 10 bases between them. Germline V gene data show CDR1 as SGHAT and CDR2 as FQNNGV. CDR3 in DNA: TGTGCCAGCAACCGGCGGGTCGAGCAGTACTTC. As protein: CASNRRVEQYF.

This chain connects TRBV14 to TRBJ2-3; TRBD2 might be the D (6 bases). Trimming stripped 4 bases from V and 11 bases from J, with 13 bases between. This CDR3 has 12 amino acids. CDR1 and CDR2 (germline): SGHDN, FVKESK. The CDR3 is CASSLSGSMQYF. The CDR3 bases are TGTGCCAGCAGCCTCTCCGGGAGTATGCAGTATTTT.

The rearrangement joins TRBV7-9 to TRBJ1-2; unclear D gene. This CDR3 is 15 amino acids long. V was clipped by 1 base and J by 2 bases, with 11 bases between them. From germline, CDR1 is SEHNR and CDR2 FQNEAQ (reference sequence). CDR3 in amino acids: CASSLVPPGNYGYTF. DNA for the CDR3: TGTGCCAGCAGCTTAGTCCCACCCGGGAACTATGGCTACACCTTC.

This chain joins TRBV11-2 and TRBJ2-7, with 11 positions matching TRBD1. V lost 5 bases to trimming and J lost 1 base; unmatched junction nucleotides: 13. CDR1 SGHAT and CDR2 FQNNGV come from the germline V gene. The CDR3 has 18 residues. The CDR3 loop is CASSQRTGGPTFSYEQYF. The CDR3 DNA follows: TGTGCCAGCAGCCAAAGGACAGGGGGCCCTACCTTTTCCTACGAGCAGTACTTC.

This clonotype was seen only a few times. Here the CDR3 reads CSARDPDTTKTQYF. The DNA of the CDR3 is TGCAGTGCTAGAGATCCAGACACTACCAAGACCCAGTACTTC. The V call is TRBV20-1, the J call TRBJ2-5; D gene uncertain. V shed 0 bases and J shed 6 bases, with 14 bases lying between them. The germline CDR1 and CDR2 sequences are DFQATT and SNEGSKA (reference sequence). CDR3 length: 14 residues.

This clonotype was counted between two and nine times. The chain couples TRBV28 to TRBJ1-5; D is perhaps TRBD1 (6 bases). Trimming removed 5 bases at V and 2 bases at J, with 16 bases between. This CDR3 spans 16 amino acids. Germline lookup yields CDR1 MDHEN and CDR2 SYDVKM. The chain's CDR3 is CASSGHRESGNQPQHF. The CDR3, as DNA: TGTGCCAGCAGTGGACACAGGGAATCGGGCAATCAGCCCCAGCATTTT. The full variable domain, rest sourced from reference TRBV28 and TRBJ1-5, is DVKVTQSSRYLVKRTGEKVFLECVQDMDHENMFWYRQDPGLGLRLIYFSYDVKMKEKGDIPEGYSVSREKKERFSLILESASTNQTSMYLCASSGHRESGNQPQHFGDGTRLSIL.

A few counts support this clonotype. This chain connects TRBV27 to TRBJ2-2; TRBD2 might be the D (6 bases). The CDR3 contains 17 residues. Deletions cut 0 bases from V and 6 bases from J, with 17 bases between. The germline CDR1 and CDR2 sequences are MNHEY and SMNVEV (reference sequence). The CDR3: CASSLSVSVRGPGELFF. In DNA form, the CDR3 reads TGTGCCAGCAGTTTATCGGTATCTGTGCGGGGTCCCGGGGAGCTGTTTTTT.

This clonotype showed up just a few times. The chain joins TRBV5-5 to TRBJ2-1, with D maybe TRBD1 (6 bases). This CDR3 is 15 amino acids long. V lost 4 bases and J lost 4, with 15 bases in between. From germline, CDR1 is SGHKS and CDR2 YYEKEE (reference sequence). In DNA form, the CDR3 reads TGTGCCAGCAGCCTTGCCCGACAGGTGTACAATGAGCAGTTCTTC. This sequence encodes CASSLARQVYNEQFF.

The chain has TRBV24-1 and TRBJ2-1; TRBD2 aligns across 9 bases. CDR1 KGHDR and CDR2 SFDVKD come from the germline V gene. The CDR3 is 15 amino acids. The ends lost 1 base at V and 5 bases at J; junction bases unmatched: 2. The CDR3 bases are TGTGCCACCAGTGATTTAGGACTAGCGAACAATGAGCAGTTCTTC. It specifies CATSDLGLANNEQFF.

This clonotype was counted once. V is TRBV7-3 and J is TRBJ2-1; 9 bases fit TRBD2. Germline assignment: CDR1 SGHTA and CDR2 FQGTGA. Losses at the gene ends were 5 bases for V and 1 base for J; bases not matched to a gene: 9. This CDR3 spans 17 amino acids. The CDR3 coding sequence is TGTGCCAGCAGCCTGAGCGGGAGGTCTCCGTCCTACAATGAGCAGTTCTTC. This sequence encodes CASSLSGRSPSYNEQFF.

This clonotype was seen more than once but under ten times. The chain links TRBV29-1 to TRBJ2-5, with a tentative D call TRBD2 (7 bases). The germline V gene has CDR1 SQVTM and CDR2 ANQGSEA. V gave up 3 bases and J gave up 4 bases, with 12 bases separating them. CDR3 length: 13 residues. The DNA for the CDR3 is TGCAGCGTTGATTCGGGGGGCTCAGAGACCCAGTACTTC. This codes for CSVDSGGSETQYF.

The chain carries TRBV7-8 and TRBJ2-3, with 7 bases aligning to TRBD1. This CDR3 contains 15 residues. The V gene end was trimmed by 3 bases and the J gene end by 5 bases; junction bases not matched to a gene: 8. Looked up from germline, CDR1 is SGHVS and CDR2 is FQNEAQ. The CDR3, as DNA: TGTGCCAGCAGCTTGACCGGGACAGCTAAAGATACGCAGTATTTT. This gives the protein CASSLTGTAKDTQYF.

This clonotype was observed a handful of times. One end of the junction varies from germline; a read error may be responsible. CDR3 amino acids: CATSDPGASDNEQFF. DNA for the CDR3: TGTGCCACCAGTGATCCGGGCGCCTCCGACAATGAGCAGTTCTTC. V and J are TRBV24-1 and TRBJ2-1; D unclear. Germline V gene lookup returns CDR1 KGHDR and CDR2 SFDVKD. The CDR3 has 15 residues.

The sample holds a few counts of this clonotype. The rearrangement uses TRBV10-3 and TRBJ2-7, with 9 bases identical to TRBD2. The CDR3 spans 15 residues. J gave up 2 bases and V 4 bases, and 6 bases lay outside the gene matches. Germline V gene data show CDR1 as ENHRY and CDR2 as SYGVKD. The CDR3 loop reads CAISGTGGGAYEQYF. Written as DNA, the CDR3 is TGTGCCATCAGTGGAACCGGCGGGGGGGCCTACGAGCAGTACTTC.

The chain joins TRBV12-3 or TRBV12-4 to TRBJ2-2; TRBD2 is a possible D gene (6 bases). The germline V and J ends were trimmed by 9 bases and 5 bases, with 10 bases remaining between them. The CDR3 covers 12 residues. CDR3 amino acids: CASRRVTGELFF. CDR3 DNA sequence: TGTGCCAGTCGGAGGGTGACCGGGGAGCTGTTTTTT.

This chain joins TRBV20-1 and TRBJ1-1, with D possibly being TRBD1 (5 bases). Looked up from germline, CDR1 is DFQATT and CDR2 is SNEGSKA (reference sequence). The V and J ends lost 3 bases and 4 bases respectively, with 12 bases between them. The CDR3 length is 13 residues. The CDR3 DNA follows: TGCAGTGCTAGGAGTGGGGGTATCACTGAAGCTTTCTTT. Amino acid sequence: CSARSGGITEAFF.

The chain recombines TRBV5-1 with TRBJ2-1; the D call may be TRBD1 or TRBD2 (7 bases each). The germline CDR1 and CDR2 sequences are SGHRS and YFSETQ. V dropped 0 bases and J dropped 9 bases, with 16 bases sitting between them. The CDR3 has 15 amino acids. The CDR3 sequence is CASSLGGRGQSEQFF. DNA of the CDR3: TGCGCCAGCAGCTTGGGGGGGAGGGGGCAATCTGAGCAGTTCTTC.

This clonotype showed up just a few times. This rearrangement joins TRBV9 to TRBJ1-1; no firm D call. In germline, CDR1 is SGDLS, CDR2 YYNGEE. V lost 4 bases to trimming and J lost 2 bases, with 18 bases between them. This CDR3 contains 16 residues. DNA for the CDR3: TGTGCCAGCAGCCCGAGGCCCATAGGGATAAACACTGAAGCTTTCTTT. Protein sequence: CASSPRPIGINTEAFF.

A word on this clonotype: The junction departs from the called germline gene at one end, perhaps through a read error. V and J are TRBV7-7 and TRBJ2-5; TRBD1 might be the D (7 bases). CDR3 length: 13 residues. CDR1 is SSHAT, CDR2 FNYEAQ, per germline (reference sequence). CDR3 residues: CASSSQGRETQYF. The CDR3 coding sequence is TGTGCTAGCAGCTCACAGGGGAGGGAGACCCAGTACTTC.

The chain combines TRBV29-1 with TRBJ1-3; 10 nucleotides align to TRBD1. Germline values: CDR1 SQVTM, CDR2 ANQGSEA. The CDR3 length is 14 residues. Unmatched junction bases numbered 3, after V lost 3 bases and J lost 4 bases. The CDR3 loop is CSVEGQGTGNTIYF. In nucleotides, the CDR3 is TGCAGCGTTGAGGGACAGGGGACCGGAAACACCATATATTTT.

This clonotype was seen a handful of times. The rearrangement links TRBV10-3 to TRBJ1-2; the D gene is possibly TRBD1 (6 bases). The V end lost 2 bases, the J end lost 1 base, and 11 bases lay between the germline ends. The CDR3 has 15 amino acids. Germline assignment: CDR1 ENHRY and CDR2 SYGVKD. In nucleotides, the CDR3 is TGTGCCATCAGTGAGCCGGGACAAAGTAACTATGGCTACACCTTC. Protein: CAISEPGQSNYGYTF.

This chain uses TRBV5-1 with TRBJ2-2, with 8 positions matching TRBD1. Germline V CDR1 and CDR2: SGHRS, YFSETQ. J was trimmed by 6 bases and V by 4 bases; bases with no gene match: 8. This CDR3 region has 15 residues. CDR3 DNA: TGCGCCAGCAGCCTTTCTATACAGGGGGCCGGGGAGCTGTTTTTT. The encoded protein is CASSLSIQGAGELFF.

This clonotype was detected only a few times. This sequence joins TRBV29-1 and TRBJ1-1; D ambiguous. Germline CDR1 is SQVTM and CDR2 is ANQGSEA. With 2 bases removed from V and 7 bases from J, the gap between germline ends came to 14 bases. The CDR3 has 13 residues. CDR3 coding DNA: TGCAGCGTTGAAAATGTGGTCTCGGTTGAAGCTTTCTTT. Its protein product is CSVENVVSVEAFF.

This clonotype was detected only a few times. As DNA, the CDR3 is TGTGCCAGCAGTTACGGTGGCGGAACCCCGGACGGCTACACCTTC. Translating gives CASSYGGGTPDGYTF. V and J are TRBV6-5 and TRBJ1-2; D unclear. The V gene's germline CDR1 is MNHEY and CDR2 SVGAGI. V lost 2 bases and J lost 8, with 18 bases in between. This CDR3 spans 15 amino acids.

This clonotype was counted many times. V gene TRBV20-1 combines with J gene TRBJ1-1; D unresolved. This CDR3 has 11 amino acids. V was trimmed by 4 bases and J by 0 bases, leaving 3 bases between them. The germline V gene has CDR1 DFQATT and CDR2 SNEGSKA (reference sequence). CDR3 in amino acids: CSAILNTEAFF. CDR3 bases: TGCAGTGCTATACTGAACACTGAAGCTTTCTTT.

Notes on this clonotype: Being one base from a much bigger clone, this may be a read error. V usage is TRBV20-1 and J usage is TRBJ2-1; TRBD2 matches 12 bases. CDR3 length: 17 residues. Germline CDR1 and CDR2: DFQATT and SNEGSKA (reference sequence). Written as DNA, the CDR3 is TGCTGTGCTAAACGACTAGCGGGAGAGGGCTCCTACAATGAGCAGTTCTTC. The encoded protein is CCAKRLAGEGSYNEQFF.

V gene TRBV20-1 combines with J gene TRBJ2-7; weak D call: TRBD2 (6 bases). Deletions cut 6 bases from V and 2 bases from J, with 14 bases between. The CDR3 contains 13 residues. Germline V gene lookup returns CDR1 DFQATT and CDR2 SNEGSKA (reference sequence). The CDR3, as DNA: TGCAGTGCCGGGGCCACGGGGGCCTACGAGCAGTACTTC. This codes for CSAGATGAYEQYF.

The rearrangement uses TRBV20-1 and TRBJ2-7; 9 nucleotides line up with TRBD1. V lost 0 bases to trimming and J lost 2 bases; unmatched junction nucleotides: 11. The CDR3 consists of 17 residues. CDR1 and CDR2 from the germline V gene are DFQATT and SNEGSKA (reference sequence). CDR3 amino acids: CSARDPGQGHTPYEQYF. The CDR3 nucleotides read TGCAGTGCTAGAGACCCGGGACAGGGACATACACCCTACGAGCAGTACTTC.

The sample holds a few counts of this clonotype. The rearrangement joins TRBV6-1 to TRBJ1-1; 8 nucleotides align to TRBD1. The V segment lost 5 bases and the J segment 10 bases; nucleotides outside the gene matches: 15. CDR1 and CDR2 from the germline V gene are MNHNS and SASEGT. This CDR3 has 15 amino acids. CDR3 amino acids: CASSRAGTGGPGAFF. CDR3 DNA sequence: TGTGCCAGCAGTCGAGCCGGGACAGGAGGGCCAGGAGCTTTCTTT.

The CDR3 region has the DNA TGTGCCAGCAGCCAAGATGGGGGGGGCGCCTCCTACGAGCAGTACTTC. It encodes CASSQDGGGASYEQYF. V and J are TRBV3-1 and TRBJ2-7; D perhaps matches TRBD2 (7 bases). Per the germline V gene, CDR1 is LGHDT and CDR2 is YNNKEL (reference sequence). The CDR3 runs 16 residues. Trimming took 0 bases from V and 0 from J, leaving 12 bases between them.

On this clonotype itself: One end of the junction varies from germline; a read error may be responsible. The chain couples TRBV28 to TRBJ1-5, with no clear D. CDR3 length: 12 residues. Germline CDR1 and CDR2: MDHEN and SYDVKM. CDR3 in DNA: TGTGCCAGCAGTGTGGGAGTTCAGGCCCAGCATTTT. It encodes CASSVGVQAQHF.